The 16 T cell receptor beta chains in this list originate from one sample, sequenced in a study of shared clonotypes between healthy human individuals. TCRdb's copy holds only in-frame clones and misses some; the assay was immunoSEQ multiplex PCR. Of 400,000 or so clones in the sample, 90% to 98% were seen once. Sequenced material: memory CD8+ T cells sorted from blood. Subset given: CD45RO+ cells pooled with CCR7-negative TemRA cells. The receptor source for this set is a man under 40 in good health.

The genes are TRBV4-1 and TRBJ2-7; D is undetermined. The CDR3 sequence is 16 residues long. Looked up from germline, CDR1 is MGHRA and CDR2 is YSYEKL. Trimming pared 0 bases from V and 2 bases from J, leaving 14 bases between. The CDR3 region has the DNA TGCGCCAGCAGCCAAGATCGCCGGGCCCAAACCTACGAGCAGTACTTC. This codes for CASSQDRRAQTYEQYF.

This chain uses TRBV9 with TRBJ2-1; unclear D gene. Trimming removed 0 bases at V and 5 bases at J, with 9 bases between. The CDR3 length is 14 residues. Germline-derived CDR1 and CDR2 are SGDLS and YYNGEE. CDR3 residues: CASSVEGVNNEQFF. The CDR3 nucleotides read TGTGCCAGCAGCGTAGAGGGCGTCAACAATGAGCAGTTCTTC.

The J gene is TRBJ1-4, the V gene TRBV6-5, with TRBD1 matching 7 bases. V shed 5 bases and J 6 bases; nucleotides not matched to a gene: 3. The germline V gene encodes CDR1 MNHEY and CDR2 SVGAGI. CDR3 length equals 13 residues. CDR3 bases: TGTGCCAGCAGTAAACAGGGGTATGAAAAACTGTTTTTT. It encodes CASSKQGYEKLFF.

As DNA, the CDR3 is TGTGCCTGGAGTGGTCGGGGAAAAGAGACCCAGTACTTC. Its translation: CAWSGRGKETQYF. V and J are TRBV30 and TRBJ2-5, with D tentatively TRBD2 (5 bases). Germline V lookup: CDR1 GTSNPN, CDR2 SVGIG (reference sequence). V was pared by 1 base and J by 3 bases, with 9 bases between. The CDR3 covers 13 residues.

The V gene is TRBV6-5, the J gene TRBJ2-3; no clear D gene. The CDR3 runs 14 residues. V shed 5 bases and J shed 1 base, with 10 bases lying between them. Germline loops: CDR1 MNHEY, CDR2 SVGAGI. CDR3 DNA: TGTGCCAGCAGTGTTAATAGGGGCACAGATACGCAGTATTTT. This codes for CASSVNRGTDTQYF.

The chain joins TRBV6-6 to TRBJ1-5; perhaps TRBD1 as D (6 bases). V was clipped by 6 bases and J by 2 bases, with 8 bases between them. Per germline, CDR1 MNHNY and CDR2 SVGAGI (reference sequence). This CDR3 is built from 13 residues. The CDR3 sequence: CASRPGGNQPQHF. The CDR3 nucleotides read TGTGCCAGCAGGCCAGGGGGCAATCAGCCCCAGCATTTT.

The genes are TRBV5-1 and TRBJ2-1; D is ambiguous. With 0 bases removed from V and 0 bases from J, the gap between germline ends came to 7 bases. The germline gives CDR1 SGHRS, CDR2 YFSETQ. The CDR3 sequence is 15 residues long. Here the CDR3 DNA reads TGCGCCAGCAGCTTGGCCGTCAGCTCCTACAATGAGCAGTTCTTC. Translation: CASSLAVSSYNEQFF.

This clone has only one observation. The chain joins TRBV27 to TRBJ2-7; TRBD2 aligns across 14 bases. The J segment lost 4 bases and the V segment lost 0 bases, leaving 8 bases of the junction unmatched. The germline V gene encodes CDR1 MNHEY and CDR2 SMNVEV (reference sequence). CDR3 length: 18 amino acids. The DNA of the CDR3 is TGTGCCAGCAGTTTATCTAGCGTTCGACTAGCGGGAGGGTACGAGCAGTACTTC. This codes for CASSLSSVRLAGGYEQYF.

The chain employs TRBV7-3 and TRBJ1-4; the D is unclear. The CDR3 spans 12 residues. The germline V gene has CDR1 SGHTA and CDR2 FQGTGA. V was shortened by 3 bases and J by 13 bases, with 12 bases between the two germline ends. CDR3 DNA sequence: TGTGCCAGCAGCTTTCCGACATCAGGACTGTTTTTT. Its protein product is CASSFPTSGLFF.

The chain links TRBV11-2 to TRBJ2-6; D gene ambiguous. Trimming took 0 bases from V and 3 from J, leaving 6 bases between them. CDR1 and CDR2 (germline): SGHAT, FQNNGV. This CDR3 region has 15 residues. CDR3 sequence (DNA): TGTGCCAGCAGCTTAGATGTGGGTGGGGCCAACGTCCTGACTTTC. It codes for CASSLDVGGANVLTF. Full variable domain (missing parts from reference TRBV11-2 and TRBJ2-6): EAGVAQSPRYKIIEKRQSVAFWCNPISGHATLYWYQQILGQGPKLLIQFQNNGVVDDSQLPKDRFSAERLKGVDSTLKIQPAKLEDSAVYLCASSLDVGGANVLTFGAGSRLTVL.

The chain is built from TRBV30 and TRBJ1-3; weak D call: TRBD1 (5 bases). CDR3 size: 17 residues. From germline, CDR1 is GTSNPN and CDR2 SVGIG (reference sequence). V was trimmed by 0 bases and J by 1 base, leaving 16 bases between them. The CDR3 DNA reads TGTGCCTGGAGTGTACGGGGCGCCAGCCAGTCTGGAAACACCATATATTTT. Translation: CAWSVRGASQSGNTIYF.

V usage is TRBV25-1 and J usage is TRBJ2-5; D perhaps matches TRBD2 (6 bases). V was cut by 1 base and J by 5 bases, with 14 bases left in between. CDR1 and CDR2 from the germline V gene are MGHDK and SYGVNS. The CDR3 loop spans 15 amino acids. The CDR3 DNA follows: TGTGCCAGCAGTGAATGGAGGGCGGATAGGGAGACCCAGTACTTC. As protein: CASSEWRADRETQYF.

A single count supports this clone. The rearrangement links TRBV29-1 to TRBJ2-7, with 9 bases that match TRBD2. Losses at the gene ends were 0 bases for V and 5 bases for J; bases not matched to a gene: 5. The CDR3 length is 14 residues. Germline loops: CDR1 SQVTM, CDR2 ANQGSEA. CDR3 residues: CSVEEREGGNEQYF. CDR3 in DNA: TGCAGCGTTGAAGAGCGGGAGGGTGGGAACGAGCAGTACTTC.

The chain combines TRBV6-1 with TRBJ1-1; D is unresolved. V gave up 4 bases and J gave up 0 bases, with 9 bases separating them. CDR3 length: 14 residues. The V gene's germline CDR1 is MNHNS and CDR2 SASEGT. The CDR3 is CASSGRWVNTEAFF. DNA for the CDR3: TGTGCCAGCAGTGGAAGGTGGGTGAACACTGAAGCTTTCTTT.

The chain couples TRBV6-1 to TRBJ1-2; TRBD1 matches 9 bases. CDR1 and CDR2 (germline): MNHNS, SASEGT. Trimming cost V 6 bases and J 8 bases; bases outside gene matches: 10. This CDR3 is built from 14 residues. The CDR3 sequence is CASRDGTGSIGYTF. CDR3 nucleotide sequence: TGTGCCAGCAGGGACGGGACAGGGAGTATCGGCTACACCTTC.

The chain combines TRBV27 with TRBJ2-7, with TRBD2 identical over 7 bases. CDR3 length: 15 residues. V shed 3 bases and J 2 bases; nucleotides not matched to a gene: 7. Germline lookup yields CDR1 MNHEY and CDR2 SMNVEV (reference sequence). The CDR3 is CASSFGTGLTYEQYF. In nucleotides, the CDR3 is TGTGCCAGCAGTTTTGGCACGGGACTAACCTACGAGCAGTACTTC.